These 16 T cell receptor beta chains originate from one sample sequenced in a study of CD4+ T cells in melanoma. The protocol was immunoSEQ multiplex PCR, while the TCRdb copy is restricted to in-frame clones and leaves out a portion. The data hold roughly 3,900 clones, with about 80% observed a single time. Sequenced sample: tumor tissue. The receptors originated from a human donor with melanoma.

This clone was detected only once. This sequence joins TRBV7-2 and TRBJ2-1; 13 bases are shared with TRBD2. This CDR3 is 18 amino acids long. Germline V gene data show CDR1 as SGHTA and CDR2 as FQGNSA. V was clipped by 5 bases and J by 4 bases; unmatched bases: 11. This CDR3 is CASSLRLAGGVGYNEQFF. The CDR3 nucleotides read TGTGCCAGCAGCCTCCGACTAGCGGGAGGAGTGGGATACAATGAGCAGTTCTTC. The full variable domain, its missing parts supplied by reference TRBV7-2 and TRBJ2-1, is GAGVSQSPSNKVTEKGKDVELRCDPISGHTALYWYRQSLGQGLEFLIYFQGNSAPDKSGLPSDRFSAERTGGSVSTLTIQRTQQEDSAVYLCASSLRLAGGVGYNEQFFGPGTRLTVL.

This chain links TRBV4-3 with TRBJ2-4; no clear D gene. CDR3 length equals 16 residues. The germline V and J ends were trimmed by 1 base and 0 bases, with 10 bases remaining between them. Per the germline V gene, CDR1 is LGHNA and CDR2 is YSLEER. The CDR3 nucleotides read TGCGCCAGCAGCCAAGGGGTGACGGGAGCCAAAAACATTCAGTACTTC. Protein: CASSQGVTGAKNIQYF.

This clone has a single count. V is TRBV28 and J is TRBJ2-2; D gene unclear. The ends were cut back, 5 bases at V and 5 bases at J, with 21 bases in the middle. The CDR3 totals 17 residues. Germline V gives CDR1 MDHEN, CDR2 SYDVKM. The CDR3 loop is CASSLPRAVLETGELFF. CDR3 nucleotide sequence: TGTGCCAGCAGTCTTCCCAGAGCCGTGCTGGAGACCGGGGAGCTGTTTTTT.

V gene TRBV19 combines with J gene TRBJ2-3; D is tentatively TRBD1 or TRBD2 (5 bases each). There are 15 residues in the CDR3. Germline V gives CDR1 LNHDA, CDR2 SQIVND (reference sequence). Trimming cost V 2 bases and J 7 bases, with 16 bases left between them. The CDR3 loop is CASSISRGVGNTQYF. Here the CDR3 DNA reads TGTGCCAGTAGTATAAGTCGAGGGGTTGGAAATACGCAGTATTTT.

V usage is TRBV12-5 and J usage is TRBJ2-5; TRBD1 agrees at 7 bases. The CDR3 length is 13 residues. Trimming cost V 4 bases and J 5 bases; bases outside gene matches: 4. Germline V CDR1 and CDR2: LGHNT, FRNRAP. This chain's CDR3 is CASGSQGRETQYF. CDR3 DNA sequence: TGTGCTAGTGGTTCACAGGGGCGGGAGACCCAGTACTTC.

This clone has a handful of counts. The rearrangement joins TRBV27 to TRBJ2-7; TRBD1 matches at 7 bases. The V gene's germline CDR1 is MNHEY and CDR2 SMNVEV (reference sequence). The CDR3 extends over 13 amino acids. Unmatched junction bases numbered 9, after V lost 10 bases and J lost 3 bases. CDR3 coding DNA: TGTGCCACCCGGACAGGAACGTTCTACGAGCAGTACTTC. Protein product: CATRTGTFYEQYF.

This chain uses TRBV7-3 with TRBJ2-3; D is tentatively TRBD1 or TRBD2 (5 bases each). Germline V gene lookup returns CDR1 SGHTA and CDR2 FQGTGA. Between the trimmed V and J ends, which lost 5 bases and 4 bases, there was a span of 10 bases. This CDR3 spans 13 amino acids. CDR3: CASSDVGPDTQYF. The CDR3 region has the DNA TGTGCCAGCAGCGACGTGGGACCAGATACGCAGTATTTT.

This clone qualifies as medium-sized. The chain links TRBV28 to TRBJ1-3; no clear D gene. In germline, CDR1 is MDHEN, CDR2 SYDVKM. CDR3 length: 16 amino acids. The germline V and J ends were trimmed by 5 bases and 2 bases, with 16 bases remaining between them. This CDR3 is CASSLSGSRTGNTIYF. CDR3 bases: TGTGCCAGCAGTCTTTCCGGGTCCCGGACTGGAAACACCATATATTTT.

A few counts support this clone. This CDR3 is CASSSQREGTSTDTQYF. The CDR3 DNA is TGTGCCAGCAGTTCCCAGCGGGAGGGAACTAGCACAGATACGCAGTATTTT. This rearrangement joins TRBV28 to TRBJ2-3; 10 nucleotides agree with TRBD2. The CDR3 is 17 amino acids. Germline CDR1 and CDR2: MDHEN and SYDVKM. V shed 4 bases, J shed 0 bases, and the junction held 7 bases outside the gene matches.

By share, this clone ranks as large. The chain combines TRBV11-2 with TRBJ2-7; 9 nucleotides line up with TRBD2. V shed 3 bases, J shed 0 bases, and the junction held 6 bases outside the gene matches. CDR3 length: 16 residues. Germline V gene data show CDR1 as SGHAT and CDR2 as FQNNGV. In DNA, the CDR3 is TGTGCCAGCAGCTTTTTCAGCGGGAGGCCCTCCTACGAGCAGTACTTC. It yields the protein CASSFFSGRPSYEQYF.

This clone was counted between two and nine times. The CDR3 spells CASTSQTNTGELFF. CDR3 bases: TGCGCCAGCACCTCACAAACGAACACCGGGGAGCTGTTTTTT. This chain joins TRBV5-1 and TRBJ2-2, with D unresolved. The length of the CDR3 is 14 residues. V shed 6 bases and J shed 0 bases, with 9 bases lying between them. Looked up from germline, CDR1 is SGHRS and CDR2 is YFSETQ.

This chain uses TRBV5-1 with TRBJ2-1, with D uncertain. Germline V gene lookup returns CDR1 SGHRS and CDR2 YFSETQ. The germline V and J ends were trimmed by 1 base and 4 bases, with 15 bases remaining between them. The CDR3 is made up of 16 amino acids. In DNA, the CDR3 is TGCGCCAGCAGCTTGCCGAGGCAGGTTTCATACAATGAGCAGTTCTTC. Protein product: CASSLPRQVSYNEQFF.

The rearrangement uses TRBV7-6 and TRBJ2-1; 9 nucleotides line up with TRBD2. Looked up from germline, CDR1 is SGHVS and CDR2 is FNYEAQ. The CDR3 has 17 amino acids. The ends lost 5 bases at V and 2 bases at J; junction bases unmatched: 10. CDR3: CASSPYSGSTPYNEQFF. The CDR3 bases are TGTGCCAGCAGCCCGTATAGCGGGAGTACCCCCTACAATGAGCAGTTCTTC.

This clone is medium-sized. The V and J genes are TRBV19 and TRBJ2-1, with 13 bases aligning to TRBD2. Losses at the gene ends were 4 bases for V and 9 bases for J; bases not matched to a gene: 12. The CDR3 contains 17 residues. Germline V gene lookup returns CDR1 LNHDA and CDR2 SQIVND (reference sequence). The CDR3 sequence is CASSKAPGLAGLCEQFF. In DNA, the CDR3 is TGTGCCAGTAGTAAAGCGCCGGGACTAGCGGGACTCTGTGAGCAGTTCTTC.

This rearrangement joins TRBV15 to TRBJ2-2, with D hard to call. Trimming took off 1 base at V and 7 bases at J, with 7 bases between the two ends. CDR1 LNHNV and CDR2 YYDKDF come from the germline V gene (reference sequence). There are 13 residues in the CDR3. The CDR3 nucleotides read TGTGCCACCAGCAGAGTAAAAAACGGGGAGCTGTTTTTT. Translating gives CATSRVKNGELFF.

The chain has TRBV21-1 and TRBJ2-6. TRBV21-1 is a known pseudogene. CDR3 size: 17 residues. CDR3 nucleotides: TGTGCCAGCAGCAAACCCACCCAGGGAGCTGGGGCCAACGTCCTGACTTTC. Its translation: CASSKPTQGAGANVLTF.